Included here is one TCR beta chain sequence, with context. What it binds is unknown. The data are from a study of T cell responses to AZD1222 COVID-19 vaccine. Study-level findings and limits: Females made up more of the donors, who were largely white British, and clonal diversity may have come out too low.

The table came from immunoSEQ multiplex PCR; TCRdb's copy has only in-frame clones and leaves some out. Among 100,000 to 120,000 clones listed, approximately 90% were seen once. V was trimmed by 4 bases and J by 5 bases, leaving 15 bases between them. CDR1 and CDR2 from the germline V gene are SGHDN and FVKESK. This CDR3 comprises 15 residues. This chain connects TRBV14 to TRBJ1-3; D remains ambiguous. Here the sequenced sample was peripheral blood, taken on day 0 of AZD1222 vaccination. This clonotype was obtained from an adult in good health. CDR3 loop: CASSPEDANRNTIYF. CDR3 bases: TGTGCCAGCAGCCCAGAGGACGCCAACAGAAACACCATATATTTT.